The next 11 T cell receptor beta chains were all read from a single sample in a study of cytomegalovirus exposure and HLA in healthy donors. The PCR employed 60 Vbeta primers together with 13 Jbeta primers. The table came from immunoSEQ multiplex PCR; TCRdb's copy has only in-frame clones and leaves some out. The repertoire shows 45,000 to 55,000 clones; the top ten hold approximately 9.9%. Sequenced input: PBMCs. All receptors derive from a woman aged 45-60 years in good health and CMV-seropositive.

The V and J genes are TRBV4-2 and TRBJ2-5; TRBD2 matches at 11 bases. The CDR3 runs 15 residues. CDR1 and CDR2 from the germline V gene are LGHNA and YNFKEQ. The trim removed 3 bases at V and 4 bases at J, leaving 4 bases unmatched. The CDR3 DNA sequence: TGTGCCAGCAGCCAGGGACTAGCGGTTGGAGAGACCCAGTACTTC. Protein: CASSQGLAVGETQYF.

The genes are TRBV10-3 and TRBJ2-3; a possible D gene is TRBD2 (5 bases). This CDR3 contains 13 residues. V was pared by 6 bases and J by 0 bases, with 7 bases between. Germline V lookup: CDR1 ENHRY, CDR2 SYGVKD. CDR3 sequence: CAISGVSTDTQYF. CDR3 sequence (DNA): TGTGCCATCAGCGGGGTTAGCACAGATACGCAGTATTTT.

V is TRBV7-2 and J is TRBJ1-4; possible D gene TRBD1, 6 bases. The ends were cut back, 4 bases at V and 4 bases at J, with 10 bases in the middle. The CDR3 contains 14 residues. CDR1 and CDR2 from the germline V gene are SGHTA and FQGNSA. The CDR3 protein is CASSSDSYNEKLFF. CDR3 DNA sequence: TGTGCCAGCAGCTCGGACAGTTATAATGAAAAACTGTTTTTT.

This chain joins TRBV7-6 and TRBJ2-5; 11 nucleotides match TRBD2. The length of the CDR3 is 17 residues. The trim removed 5 bases at V and 4 bases at J, leaving 12 bases unmatched. CDR1 is SGHVS and CDR2 is FNYEAQ in the germline V gene. The CDR3 DNA sequence: TGTGCCAGCAGCCGCAGCCAAACTAGCGGGAGAGGAGAGACCCAGTACTTC. Translated: CASSRSQTSGRGETQYF.

The rearrangement uses TRBV14 and TRBJ2-2; weak D call: TRBD2 (7 bases). Trimming pared 4 bases from V and 11 bases from J, leaving 20 bases between. CDR3 size: 15 residues. Looked up from germline, CDR1 is SGHDN and CDR2 is FVKESK. CDR3 nucleotides: TGTGCCAGCAGCCGGGGGGGCCCTTATTCTCGAGAGCTGTTTTTT. This gives the protein CASSRGGPYSRELFF. Full variable domain (missing parts from reference TRBV14 and TRBJ2-2): EAGVTQFPSHSVIEKGQTVTLRCDPISGHDNLYWYRRVMGKEIKFLLHFVKESKQDESGMPNNRFLAERTGGTYSTLKVQPAELEDSGVYFCASSRGGPYSRELFFGEGSRLTVL.

The chain uses TRBV11-2 and TRBJ2-7; TRBD2 matches at 8 bases. This CDR3 has 14 amino acids. J was trimmed by 5 bases and V by 5 bases; bases with no gene match: 8. The germline V gene encodes CDR1 SGHAT and CDR2 FQNNGV. DNA for the CDR3: TGTGCCAGCAGCCCGCAGCGGGGGCGGCACGAGCAGTACTTC. It encodes CASSPQRGRHEQYF. The full variable domain, with the rest looked up from reference TRBV11-2 and TRBJ2-7, is EAGVAQSPRYKIIEKRQSVAFWCNPISGHATLYWYQQILGQGPKLLIQFQNNGVVDDSQLPKDRFSAERLKGVDSTLKIQPAKLEDSAVYLCASSPQRGRHEQYFGPGTRLTVT.

The gene calls are TRBV18 and TRBJ1-1; 8 nucleotides agree with TRBD1. Germline-derived CDR1 and CDR2 are KGHSH and LQKENI. The CDR3 is 14 amino acids. After removal of 3 bases from V and 4 bases from J, the junction contained 4 bases not matched to a gene. The CDR3 DNA sequence: TGTGCCAGCTCACCTCGAGGACAGGGCACTGAAGCTTTCTTT. This translates into CASSPRGQGTEAFF.

This sequence joins TRBV18 and TRBJ1-1; a weak D match, TRBD1 (5 bases). Per germline, CDR1 KGHSH and CDR2 LQKENI. This CDR3 has 14 amino acids. Trimming removed 1 base from V and 1 base from J, with 7 bases in between. CDR3 region: CASSPRTGNTEAFF. In DNA, the CDR3 is TGTGCCAGCTCACCACGCACAGGGAACACTGAAGCTTTCTTT. The full variable domain, completed using reference TRBV18 and TRBJ1-1, is NAGVMQNPRHLVRRRGQEARLRCSPMKGHSHVYWYRQLPEEGLKFMVYLQKENIIDESGMPKERFSAEFPKEGPSILRIQQVVRGDSAAYFCASSPRTGNTEAFFGQGTRLTVV.

The rearrangement joins TRBV6-6 to TRBJ2-7, with 7 bases identical to TRBD1. Germline V lookup: CDR1 MNHNY, CDR2 SVGAGI (reference sequence). J lost 3 bases, V lost 7 bases, and 3 bases had no gene match. This CDR3 has 12 residues. The CDR3 reads CASKTGDYEQYF. The CDR3 DNA reads TGTGCCAGCAAAACAGGGGACTACGAGCAGTACTTC.

The chain is built from TRBV5-8 and TRBJ1-5; 7 bases line up with TRBD1. Germline-derived CDR1 and CDR2 are SGHTS and YDEGEE. The J segment lost 0 bases and the V segment lost 4 bases, leaving 10 bases of the junction unmatched. The CDR3 contains 17 residues. The CDR3 DNA reads as TGTGCCAGCAGCCTGACAGGGTCCGGGCGTAGCAATCAGCCCCAGCATTTT. Translated: CASSLTGSGRSNQPQHF.

The chain joins TRBV4-2 to TRBJ2-2, with a tentative D call TRBD1 (5 bases). The CDR3 sequence is 15 residues long. The ends were cut back, 1 base at V and 5 bases at J, with 11 bases in the middle. Germline V gene data show CDR1 as LGHNA and CDR2 as YNFKEQ. CDR3 sequence reads: CASSQARVETGELFF. CDR3 sequence (DNA): TGTGCCAGCAGCCAAGCCAGGGTGGAAACCGGGGAGCTGTTTTTT.